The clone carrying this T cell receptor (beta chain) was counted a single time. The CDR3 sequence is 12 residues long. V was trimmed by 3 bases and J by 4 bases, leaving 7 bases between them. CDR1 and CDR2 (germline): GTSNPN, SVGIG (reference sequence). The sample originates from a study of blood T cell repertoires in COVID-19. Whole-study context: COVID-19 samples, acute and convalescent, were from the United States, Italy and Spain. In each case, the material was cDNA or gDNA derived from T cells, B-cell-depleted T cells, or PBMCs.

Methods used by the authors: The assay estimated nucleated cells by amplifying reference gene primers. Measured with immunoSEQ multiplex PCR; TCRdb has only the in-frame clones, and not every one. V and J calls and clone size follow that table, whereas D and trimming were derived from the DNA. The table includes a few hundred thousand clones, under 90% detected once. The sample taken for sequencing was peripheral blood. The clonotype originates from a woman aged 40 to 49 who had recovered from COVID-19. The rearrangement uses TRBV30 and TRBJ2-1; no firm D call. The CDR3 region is CAWREMYNEQFF. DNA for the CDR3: TGTGCCTGGAGGGAGATGTACAATGAGCAGTTCTTC. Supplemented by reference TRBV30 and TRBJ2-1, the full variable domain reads SQTIHQWPATLVQPVGSPLSLECTVEGTSNPNLYWYRQAAGRGLQLLFYSVGIGQISSEVPQNLSASRPQDRQFILSSKKLLLSDSGFYLCAWREMYNEQFFGPGTRLTVL.